These 17 T cell receptor beta chains originate from one sample sequenced in a study of blood T cell repertoires in COVID-19. Data came from immunoSEQ multiplex PCR; TCRdb stores just in-frame clones and leaves some out. This sample has 280,000 or so clones, with about 91% found just once. Sequenced sample: peripheral blood. The origin of the receptors is a woman under 40 who had recovered from COVID-19.

The chain has TRBV29-1 and TRBJ1-4; TRBD1 matches at 9 bases. Germline V gene lookup returns CDR1 SQVTM and CDR2 ANQGSEA. The length of the CDR3 is 12 residues. V lost 7 bases to trimming and J lost 7 bases; unmatched junction nucleotides: 4. CDR3 nucleotide sequence: TGCAGCGCCCGGGACAGGGCTGAAAAACTGTTTTTT. It codes for CSARDRAEKLFF.

The chain uses TRBV29-1 and TRBJ2-3; 12 bases map to TRBD2. Germline-derived CDR1 and CDR2 are SQVTM and ANQGSEA. This CDR3 contains 16 residues. The V gene end was trimmed by 6 bases and the J gene end by 2 bases; junction bases not matched to a gene: 9. CDR3 coding DNA: TGCAGCGTGGGGCAGACTAGCGGGGGAACCACAGATACGCAGTATTTT. It codes for CSVGQTSGGTTDTQYF.

V usage is TRBV20-1 and J usage is TRBJ1-5, with D unresolved. The germline gives CDR1 DFQATT, CDR2 SNEGSKA (reference sequence). V lost 3 bases to trimming and J lost 0 bases, with 3 bases between them. There are 12 residues in the CDR3. DNA of the CDR3: TGCAGTGCTAGTTATAGCAATCAGCCCCAGCATTTT. It yields the protein CSASYSNQPQHF.

There are a few counts of this clone. The sample carries other DNA sequences with the same CDR3. The chain recombines TRBV20-1 with TRBJ1-2; D may be TRBD1 (6 bases). With 5 bases removed from V and 5 bases from J, the gap between germline ends came to 9 bases. The germline CDR1 and CDR2 sequences are DFQATT and SNEGSKA (reference sequence). The CDR3 runs 11 residues. The CDR3 bases are TGCAGTGCTGGGGGCGGTTATGGCTACACCTTC. This gives the protein CSAGGGYGYTF.

The V call is TRBV30, the J call TRBJ2-5; D not certain. The CDR3 sequence is 15 residues long. The V gene lost 1 base and the J gene lost 4 bases, with 16 bases spanning the gap. Per germline, CDR1 GTSNPN and CDR2 SVGIG (reference sequence). The CDR3 spells CAWSESVYPGETQYF. The CDR3 nucleotides are TGTGCCTGGAGTGAGTCTGTCTACCCCGGAGAGACCCAGTACTTC.

V is TRBV5-4 and J is TRBJ2-7; TRBD1 agrees at 10 bases. Trimming removed 3 bases from V and 2 bases from J; junction bases left unmatched: 11. Germline CDR1 and CDR2: SGHNT and YYREEE (reference sequence). The CDR3 spans 17 residues. CDR3 protein: CASSSKSRDRGPYEQYF. In DNA form, the CDR3 reads TGTGCCAGCAGCTCGAAAAGCCGGGACAGGGGTCCCTACGAGCAGTACTTC.

This chain uses TRBV5-8 with TRBJ1-1, with D possibly matching TRBD1 (6 bases). Germline CDR1 reads SGHTS; CDR2 reads YDEGEE. CDR3 length equals 14 residues. V was cut by 0 bases and J by 1 base, with 7 bases left in between. Here the CDR3 reads CASSLGRGNTEAFF. The CDR3 bases are TGTGCCAGCAGCTTGGGCAGGGGGAACACTGAAGCTTTCTTT.

The chain uses TRBV29-1 and TRBJ1-3; tentative D call: TRBD1 (6 bases). The V end was cut by 6 bases, the J end by 0 bases, with 12 bases between. The CDR3 spans 14 residues. Germline-derived CDR1 and CDR2 are SQVTM and ANQGSEA. CDR3 in DNA: TGCAGCGTATATCAGGGGTTCTCTGGAAACACCATATATTTT. It codes for CSVYQGFSGNTIYF.

The genes are TRBV7-9 and TRBJ1-1, with TRBD1 matching over 7 bases. In germline, CDR1 is SEHNR, CDR2 FQNEAQ (reference sequence). Unmatched junction bases numbered 12, after V lost 5 bases and J lost 0 bases. The CDR3 spans 17 residues. CDR3 nucleotide sequence: TGTGCCAGCAGCCCCTTAGGGACAGCCACGATGAACACTGAAGCTTTCTTT. This translates into CASSPLGTATMNTEAFF.

The chain is built from TRBV9 and TRBJ1-3; D may be TRBD1 (5 bases). Germline V gene sequence: CDR1 SGDLS, CDR2 YYNGEE. CDR3 size: 15 residues. The ends were cut back, 3 bases at V and 4 bases at J, with 14 bases in the middle. Here the CDR3 reads CASSESGGYGNTIYF. In nucleotides, the CDR3 is TGTGCCAGCAGCGAGTCCGGGGGGTACGGAAACACCATATATTTT.

The V and J genes are TRBV10-3 and TRBJ1-2; D call uncertain. The length of the CDR3 is 14 residues. Looked up from germline, CDR1 is ENHRY and CDR2 is SYGVKD. The V gene lost 3 bases and the J gene lost 2 bases, with 10 bases spanning the gap. The CDR3 nucleotides are TGTGCCATCAGTGAACGGGGTACGAACTATGGCTACACCTTC. Translating gives CAISERGTNYGYTF.

This sequence joins TRBV5-1 and TRBJ2-7, with 12 bases fitting TRBD1. Trimming at V came to 4 bases and at J to 4 bases, leaving 6 bases not matched to a gene. This CDR3 has 15 residues. Germline CDR1 SGHRS, CDR2 YFSETQ. The CDR3 sequence is CASSVGGQGAYEQYF. The CDR3 DNA reads TGCGCCAGCAGCGTAGGGGGACAGGGGGCTTACGAGCAGTACTTC. The whole variable domain, remainder taken from reference TRBV5-1 and TRBJ2-7, is KAGVTQTPRYLIKTRGQQVTLSCSPISGHRSVSWYQQTPGQGLQFLFEYFSETQRNKGNFPGRFSGRQFSNSRSEMNVSTLELGDSALYLCASSVGGQGAYEQYFGPGTRLTVT.

V gene TRBV9 combines with J gene TRBJ1-1; perhaps TRBD1 as D (5 bases). Germline V lookup: CDR1 SGDLS, CDR2 YYNGEE. The CDR3 loop spans 14 amino acids. Trimming pared 0 bases from V and 0 bases from J, leaving 6 bases between. CDR3 sequence reads: CASSVGTLNTEAFF. The CDR3 coding sequence is TGTGCCAGCAGCGTAGGGACACTGAACACTGAAGCTTTCTTT.

The rearrangement links TRBV6-1 to TRBJ1-5; D gene ambiguous. The V and J ends lost 1 base and 4 bases respectively, with 17 bases between them. From germline, CDR1 is MNHNS and CDR2 SASEGT. This CDR3 spans 17 amino acids. DNA for the CDR3: TGTGCCAGCAGTGAAGAGTTCGACACGGAAATGAATCAGCCCCAGCATTTT. It is translated as CASSEEFDTEMNQPQHF.

The chain is built from TRBV13 and TRBJ2-1; the match to TRBD2 covers 12 bases. The CDR3 loop spans 16 amino acids. With 5 bases clipped from V and 4 bases from J, the junction kept 6 bases outside the gene matches. CDR1 PRHDT and CDR2 FYEKMQ come from the germline V gene (reference sequence). As DNA, the CDR3 is TGTGCCAGCAGCACTAGCCTAGCGGGGGGGTACAATGAGCAGTTCTTC. The encoded protein is CASSTSLAGGYNEQFF.

This clone was recorded a few times. This chain links TRBV6-1 with TRBJ2-5; D is uncertain. The length of the CDR3 is 14 residues. V shed 2 bases and J shed 2 bases, with 9 bases lying between them. Germline V gene data show CDR1 as MNHNS and CDR2 as SASEGT. CDR3 sequence: CASSESPNQETQYF. The DNA for the CDR3 is TGTGCCAGCAGTGAAAGCCCGAATCAAGAGACCCAGTACTTC.

CDR3 amino acids: CASSVGLNTGELFF. The CDR3 nucleotides are TGTGCCAGCAGTGTGGGACTCAACACCGGGGAGCTGTTTTTT. The rearrangement uses TRBV2 and TRBJ2-2, with D possibly being TRBD2 (6 bases). The germline V gene has CDR1 SNHLY and CDR2 FYNNEI. This CDR3 spans 14 amino acids. V lost 4 bases, J lost 2 bases, and 8 bases lay in between.